This T cell receptor (beta chain) was documented in a study of OX40 agonist ivuxolimab in advanced cancers. Whole-study results and caveats: Nonresponders, in some cases, also had low normalized T-cell clonal expansion.

Comments on this clone: What it binds is not known.

Using immunoSEQ multiplex PCR, the repertoire was profiled, and TCRdb retains in-frame clones only, with some absent. The sample records under 25,000 clones, about 80% being singletons. Trimming stripped 2 bases from V and 3 bases from J, with 11 bases between. This CDR3 spans 14 amino acids. CDR1 and CDR2 from the germline V gene are GTSNPN and SVGIG (reference sequence). This receptor was taken from an adult with an advanced solid tumor such as melanoma, head and neck, liver or kidney cancer. Sequenced material: CD4+ or CD8+ T cells sorted from blood, taken in a trial of the OX40 agonist ivuxolimab. J is TRBJ1-5 and V is TRBV30; D remains unclear. CDR3 bases: TGTGCCTGGAGTCCGGACGGTGACAATCAGCCCCAGCATTTT. This sequence encodes CAWSPDGDNQPQHF.